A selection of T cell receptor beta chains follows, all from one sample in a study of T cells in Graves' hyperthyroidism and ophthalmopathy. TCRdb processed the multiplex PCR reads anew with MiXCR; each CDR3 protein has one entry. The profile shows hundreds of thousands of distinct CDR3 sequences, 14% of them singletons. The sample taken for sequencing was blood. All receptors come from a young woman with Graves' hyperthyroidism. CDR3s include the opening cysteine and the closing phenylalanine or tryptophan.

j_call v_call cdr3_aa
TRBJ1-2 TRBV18 CASSPQARGDYGYTF
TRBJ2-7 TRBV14 CASSQLDRNPYEQYF
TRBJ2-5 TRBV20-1 CSARDGVTQYF
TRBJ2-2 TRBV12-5 CASGLSGSELFF
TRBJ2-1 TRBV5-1 CASSLRMRGTGNEQFF
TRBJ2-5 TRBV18 CASSLSSPGYQETQYF
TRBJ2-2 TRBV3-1 CASSHLGQTGELFF
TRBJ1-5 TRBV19 CASSWDWRQPQHF
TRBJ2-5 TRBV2 CASIPTGETQYF
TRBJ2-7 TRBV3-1 CASSHPGGYEQYF
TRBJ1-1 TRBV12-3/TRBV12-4 CASSLFNRDSAFF
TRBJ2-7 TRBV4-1 CASSRMQPGTGAYEQYF
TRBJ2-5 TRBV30 CAWSLFGGLAYF
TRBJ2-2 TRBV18 CASSPPATGTTGELFF